A single sample is the source of the 17 T cell receptor beta chains below, sequenced in a study of T cells in narcolepsy. Sequenced by immunoSEQ multiplex PCR; TCRdb stores in-frame clones only, minus some. The sample has 26,000 or so clones; roughly 86% are singletons. The specimen was CD45RA- memory CD4+ T cells from PBMCs. The receptors stem from a human donor with narcolepsy.

CDR3 nucleotide sequence: TGTGCCAGCAGTTTATCCTGGGACGTGCCCGAGCAGTACTTC. This codes for CASSLSWDVPEQYF. The rearrangement joins TRBV27 to TRBJ2-7, with D perhaps assigned TRBD1 or TRBD2 (5 bases each). The CDR3 consists of 14 residues. Germline values: CDR1 MNHEY, CDR2 SMNVEV (reference sequence). The germline V and J ends were trimmed by 0 bases and 6 bases, with 12 bases remaining between them.

This clone was detected a few times. The rearrangement uses TRBV13 and TRBJ1-1, with a weak D call TRBD1 (5 bases). Germline V gene sequence: CDR1 PRHDT, CDR2 FYEKMQ (reference sequence). Trimming removed 5 bases from V and 3 bases from J, with 19 bases in between. The CDR3 runs to 16 residues. CDR3 coding DNA: TGTGCCAGCAGCCCCCGGGGGGGGGTTTCGGACACTGAAGCTTTCTTT. Encoded protein: CASSPRGGVSDTEAFF.

The rearrangement links TRBV7-9 to TRBJ2-2; TRBD1 aligns across 9 bases. V shed 5 bases, J shed 7 bases, and the junction held 5 bases outside the gene matches. The CDR3 runs to 14 residues. Per germline, CDR1 SEHNR and CDR2 FQNEAQ (reference sequence). The CDR3 DNA is TGTGCCAGCAGCAGGACAGGGGTTCACGGGGAGCTGTTTTTT. Encoded protein: CASSRTGVHGELFF.

This chain connects TRBV18 to TRBJ2-1; a weak D match, TRBD2 (5 bases). The CDR3 length is 15 residues. V was cut by 5 bases and J by 7 bases, with 18 bases left in between. The germline V gene has CDR1 KGHSH and CDR2 LQKENI. Here the CDR3 reads CASSWSSGDLNEQFF. The CDR3 DNA reads as TGTGCCAGCTCATGGTCCAGCGGAGATCTGAATGAGCAGTTCTTC.

V and J are TRBV28 and TRBJ1-2, with D perhaps matching TRBD1 (6 bases). CDR1 and CDR2 from the germline V gene are MDHEN and SYDVKM. Trimming stripped 6 bases from V and 8 bases from J, with 13 bases between. CDR3 length: 12 amino acids. The CDR3 loop reads CASRTGFVGYTF. The CDR3 DNA sequence: TGTGCCAGCAGGACAGGTTTTGTGGGCTACACCTTC.

This chain joins TRBV23-1 and TRBJ2-5; the D is unclear. Being an ORF, TRBV23-1 has a function that is uncertain. The CDR3 runs to 15 residues. Between the trimmed V and J ends, which lost 0 bases and 2 bases, there was a span of 10 bases. The CDR3: CASSQSERRQETQYF. As DNA, the CDR3 is TGCGCCAGCAGTCAATCGGAGCGCAGACAAGAGACCCAGTACTTC.

The rearrangement uses TRBV5-1 and TRBJ1-4; TRBD1 matches 8 bases. Germline values: CDR1 SGHRS, CDR2 YFSETQ. J gave up 8 bases and V 4 bases, and 7 bases lay outside the gene matches. The CDR3 runs 14 residues. The DNA for the CDR3 is TGCGCCAGCAGCCCCCGGACAGGGAACGAAAAACTGTTTTTT. Its protein product is CASSPRTGNEKLFF.

V usage is TRBV6-5 and J usage is TRBJ2-1, with D possibly called TRBD1 or TRBD2 (5 bases each). Germline CDR1 reads MNHEY; CDR2 reads SVGAGI. This CDR3 contains 14 residues. V shed 1 base and J shed 5 bases, with 9 bases lying between them. DNA of the CDR3: TGTGCCAGCAGTTACTTCCAGGGACACAATGAGCAGTTCTTC. It specifies CASSYFQGHNEQFF.

This chain joins TRBV6-5 and TRBJ2-1; tentative D call: TRBD1 (5 bases). Germline loops: CDR1 MNHEY, CDR2 SVGAGI. The CDR3 spans 15 residues. V lost 5 bases to trimming and J lost 4 bases, with 15 bases between them. CDR3 region: CASSAVQGTYNEQFF. The DNA of the CDR3 is TGTGCCAGCAGTGCAGTCCAGGGTACTTACAATGAGCAGTTCTTC.

The genes are TRBV10-1 and TRBJ2-1; 11 bases match TRBD1. CDR3 length: 15 residues. Germline-derived CDR1 and CDR2 are WNHNN and SYGVQD (reference sequence). After removal of 9 bases from V and 5 bases from J, the junction contained 9 bases not matched to a gene. The CDR3 nucleotides are TGCGCCAGAAACCCGGGACAGGGGGGGCACAATGAGCAGTTCTTC. Translated: CARNPGQGGHNEQFF.

This rearrangement joins TRBV7-6 to TRBJ1-4; TRBD1 is a possible D gene (6 bases). Germline assignment: CDR1 SGHVS and CDR2 FNYEAQ. The CDR3 runs to 13 residues. V dropped 1 base and J dropped 8 bases, with 8 bases sitting between them. In DNA, the CDR3 is TGTGCCAGCAGCTTAGTCGACAGGGAAAAACTGTTTTTT. Amino acid sequence: CASSLVDREKLFF. Looking up the rest from reference TRBV7-6 and TRBJ1-4 gives the full variable domain: GAGVSQSPRYKVTKRGQDVALRCDPISGHVSLYWYRQALGQGPEFLTYFNYEAQQDKSGLPNDRFSAERPEGSISTLTIQRTEQRDSAMYRCASSLVDREKLFFGSGTQLSVL.

This chain joins TRBV2 and TRBJ1-3; no firm D call. This CDR3 has 16 amino acids. CDR1 is SNHLY and CDR2 is FYNNEI in the germline V gene. V dropped 3 bases and J dropped 0 bases, with 12 bases sitting between them. In nucleotides, the CDR3 is TGTGCCAGCAGTGACTCCCCAGCGGGCTCTGGAAACACCATATATTTT. It specifies CASSDSPAGSGNTIYF. Using reference TRBV2 and TRBJ1-3 for the parts outside the CDR3, the full variable domain is EPEVTQTPSHQVTQMGQEVILRCVPISNHLYFYWYRQILGQKVEFLVSFYNNEISEKSEIFDDQFSVERPDGSNFTLKIRSTKLEDSAMYFCASSDSPAGSGNTIYFGEGSWLTVV.

The chain is built from TRBV4-2 and TRBJ1-2, with 7 bases identical to TRBD1. In germline, CDR1 is LGHNA, CDR2 YNFKEQ. With 0 bases clipped from V and 4 bases from J, the junction kept 5 bases outside the gene matches. This CDR3 is 15 amino acids long. Written as DNA, the CDR3 is TGTGCCAGCAGCCAAGAGAGGACAGGACTCTATGGCTACACCTTC. Residues: CASSQERTGLYGYTF.

This clone showed up just a few times. The CDR3, as DNA: TGTGCCAGCAGCTTGGAGCCGGAAGGAAAACTGTTTTTT. Residues: CASSLEPEGKLFF. V and J are TRBV5-4 and TRBJ1-4; unclear D gene. The germline V gene has CDR1 SGHNT and CDR2 YYREEE (reference sequence). This CDR3 comprises 13 residues. V lost 0 bases and J lost 10, with 10 bases in between. Based on the CDR3 plus reference TRBV5-4 and TRBJ1-4, the full variable domain is ETGVTQSPTHLIKTRGQQVTLRCSSQSGHNTVSWYQQALGQGPQFIFQYYREEENGRGNFPPRFSGLQFPNYSSELNVNALELDDSALYLCASSLEPEGKLFFGSGTQLSVL.

This sequence joins TRBV7-9 and TRBJ2-3; 10 bases match TRBD2. The CDR3 loop spans 16 amino acids. The ends lost 5 bases at V and 2 bases at J; junction bases unmatched: 7. The germline CDR1 and CDR2 sequences are SEHNR and FQNEAQ (reference sequence). The CDR3 bases are TGTGCCAGCAGCCCTGGGACTAGCGTAAACACAGATACGCAGTATTTT. It codes for CASSPGTSVNTDTQYF.

There are a few counts of this clone. The chain carries TRBV19 and TRBJ1-1, with D possibly being TRBD1 (5 bases). This CDR3 has 11 amino acids. V lost 3 bases and J 11 bases, leaving 10 bases between the germline ends. Germline-derived CDR1 and CDR2 are LNHDA and SQIVND (reference sequence). The DNA for the CDR3 is TGTGCCAGTAGTATGGCACAGGAGGCTTTCTTT. Translation: CASSMAQEAFF.

The genes are TRBV20-1 and TRBJ1-1, with D uncertain. Germline V gene data show CDR1 as DFQATT and CDR2 as SNEGSKA (reference sequence). The germline V and J ends were trimmed by 1 base and 7 bases, with 7 bases remaining between them. This CDR3 is 11 amino acids long. DNA of the CDR3: TGCAGTGCTAGAGGGGTTGATGAAGCTTTCTTT. Its protein product is CSARGVDEAFF.